A single sample gave rise to the 9 T cell receptor beta chains below, sequenced in a study of T-cell reconstitution after alpha-beta-depleted transplantation in children. For TCRbeta, the library was prepared with unique molecular identifiers. TCRdb fed the PCR reads into MiXCR, producing one record per CDR3 protein. The sample includes 500,000 or so distinct CDR3 sequences, 32% of them seen just once. Sequences were derived from PBMCs from the stem cell graft donor, sampled from the stem cell graft. These receptors were collected from a human donor who donated a stem cell graft to a child with aplastic anemia.

The rearrangement links TRBV5-1 to TRBJ2-1; 7 bases align to TRBD1. This CDR3 contains 13 residues. V lost 7 bases to trimming and J lost 4 bases; unmatched junction nucleotides: 5. Germline V lookup: CDR1 SGHRS, CDR2 YFSETQ. The CDR3 DNA is TGCGCCAGCTTTGGGGACAGTTACAATGAGCAGTTCTTC. Amino acid sequence: CASFGDSYNEQFF.

The rearrangement joins TRBV9 to TRBJ2-3, with 9 bases aligning to TRBD1. CDR1 is SGDLS, CDR2 YYNGEE, per germline. This CDR3 spans 16 amino acids. Losses at the gene ends were 5 bases for V and 2 bases for J; bases not matched to a gene: 9. CDR3 protein: CASSDNRDRDTDTQYF. In DNA form, the CDR3 reads TGTGCCAGCAGTGATAACCGGGACAGGGACACAGATACGCAGTATTTT.

J is TRBJ2-2 and V is TRBV20-1; D gene unclear. CDR1 DFQATT and CDR2 SNEGSKA come from the germline V gene (reference sequence). The CDR3 is made up of 13 amino acids. The V end lost 0 bases, the J end lost 7 bases, and 9 bases lay between the germline ends. Written as DNA, the CDR3 is TGCAGTGCTAGAGATCCCCCCGTCGGGGAGCTGTTTTTT. Its protein is CSARDPPVGELFF.

The genes are TRBV20-1 and TRBJ1-1, with D tentatively TRBD1 (5 bases). CDR3 length: 18 residues. Germline assignment: CDR1 DFQATT and CDR2 SNEGSKA (reference sequence). Deletions cut 0 bases from V and 0 bases from J, with 20 bases between. The CDR3 DNA reads TGCAGTGCTAGAGATTATTCGAGGCAGGGAGGGATGAACACTGAAGCTTTCTTT. Its translation: CSARDYSRQGGMNTEAFF.

The chain has TRBV20-1 and TRBJ1-1, with TRBD1 matching 8 bases. Germline V gene lookup returns CDR1 DFQATT and CDR2 SNEGSKA (reference sequence). V dropped 5 bases and J dropped 1; count of bases not matched to a gene: 15. The CDR3 is 17 residues long. CDR3 coding DNA: TGCAGTGCTCTGCCTAGACCAGGGGGCCCGGAGAACACTGAAGCTTTCTTT. It specifies CSALPRPGGPENTEAFF.

This clonotype was seen only a few times. The chain links TRBV4-3 to TRBJ2-1; no reliable D call. The germline CDR1 and CDR2 sequences are LGHNA and YSLEER. This CDR3 has 15 amino acids. The V and J ends lost 3 bases and 0 bases respectively, with 9 bases between them. The CDR3 is CASSHYKASYNEQFF. The DNA of the CDR3 is TGCGCCAGCAGCCACTACAAGGCCTCCTACAATGAGCAGTTCTTC.

This clonotype has a handful of counts. The rearrangement joins TRBV28 to TRBJ2-1; D possibly uses TRBD1 or TRBD2 (5 bases each). Trimming removed 6 bases at V and 4 bases at J, with 16 bases between. Germline values: CDR1 MDHEN, CDR2 SYDVKM. The CDR3 has 15 residues. The CDR3, as DNA: TGTGCCAGCAGCAACCCGGGACGTCGGTACAATGAGCAGTTCTTC. Translating it yields CASSNPGRRYNEQFF.

This clonotype was detected a few times. This chain links TRBV19 with TRBJ1-5; possible D gene TRBD1, 6 bases. V gave up 3 bases and J gave up 6 bases, with 15 bases separating them. The CDR3 covers 15 residues. CDR1 and CDR2 from the germline V gene are LNHDA and SQIVND (reference sequence). CDR3 region: CASSIEPGASQPQHF. The CDR3 DNA follows: TGTGCCAGTAGTATTGAGCCGGGGGCAAGTCAGCCCCAGCATTTT.

This clonotype was seen a handful of times. V gene TRBV12-3 or TRBV12-4 combines with J gene TRBJ2-3, with D possibly matching TRBD1 (6 bases). Trimming took off 6 bases at V and 4 bases at J, with 11 bases between the two ends. There are 13 residues in the CDR3. CDR3 nucleotides: TGTGCCAGCAGAAGACAGGAGGCAGATACGCAGTATTTT. Amino acids: CASRRQEADTQYF.